These 7 T cell receptor beta chains were all obtained from the same sample, sequenced in a study of shared clonotypes between healthy human individuals. This table comes from immunoSEQ multiplex PCR, and its TCRdb copy is limited to in-frame clones, with some not included. The data contain some 2,500,000 clones, under 95% of them singletons. The sequenced sample was naive CD4+ T cells from PBMCs. As to subset: CD45RA+ positively selected. These receptors were collected from a man younger than 35 in good health. Some clones in this sample may be carry-over from other donors' samples.

The table lists this clone with a count of one. This sequence joins TRBV11-2 and TRBJ2-7, with 9 positions matching TRBD1. Germline V lookup: CDR1 SGHAT, CDR2 FQNNGV. The trim removed 1 base at V and 0 bases at J, leaving 4 bases unmatched. There are 16 residues in the CDR3. CDR3 DNA: TGTGCCAGCAGCTTAGGGCCGGACAGGGGCTCCTACGAGCAGTACTTC. The encoded protein is CASSLGPDRGSYEQYF.

This chain joins TRBV11-2 and TRBJ2-2; D might be TRBD1 (5 bases). Germline V gene sequence: CDR1 SGHAT, CDR2 FQNNGV. Trimming left V 5 bases short and J 6 bases short, with 13 bases between. The CDR3 has 14 amino acids. The CDR3 nucleotides are TGTGCCAGCAGCCTACCGGGCAGGGCCGGGGAGCTGTTTTTT. Its protein is CASSLPGRAGELFF. The full variable domain, completed using reference TRBV11-2 and TRBJ2-2, is EAGVAQSPRYKIIEKRQSVAFWCNPISGHATLYWYQQILGQGPKLLIQFQNNGVVDDSQLPKDRFSAERLKGVDSTLKIQPAKLEDSAVYLCASSLPGRAGELFFGEGSRLTVL.

This sequence joins TRBV6-5 and TRBJ2-1; D tentatively reads TRBD1 or TRBD2 (5 bases each). CDR1 and CDR2 from the germline V gene are MNHEY and SVGAGI. This CDR3 spans 15 amino acids. The V end lost 6 bases, the J end lost 7 bases, and 19 bases lay between the germline ends. The CDR3 sequence is CASSPPRGLKNEQFF. The CDR3 DNA follows: TGTGCCAGCAGCCCCCCCCGGGGCTTAAAGAATGAGCAGTTCTTC.

The chain has TRBV6-1 and TRBJ2-5, with 7 nucleotides matching TRBD2. Per the germline V gene, CDR1 is MNHNS and CDR2 is SASEGT. CDR3 length equals 14 residues. V lost 6 bases and J lost 5; bases outside the gene matches: 9. The CDR3 DNA is TGTGCCAGCAGGCTAGCGGCCCTCCCTGAGACCCAGTACTTC. Translating gives CASRLAALPETQYF.

The V and J genes are TRBV7-3 and TRBJ2-2; D is possibly TRBD2 (5 bases). CDR1 and CDR2 (germline): SGHTA, FQGTGA. The CDR3 sequence is 16 residues long. V lost 5 bases to trimming and J lost 0 bases, with 13 bases between them. CDR3 amino acids: CASSRQSGTNTGELFF. CDR3 coding DNA: TGTGCCAGCAGCCGACAAAGCGGAACGAACACCGGGGAGCTGTTTTTT.

The chain employs TRBV5-1 and TRBJ2-2, with unresolved D. This CDR3 comprises 15 residues. Germline CDR1 and CDR2: SGHRS and YFSETQ. V dropped 8 bases and J dropped 3 bases, with 17 bases sitting between them. Here the CDR3 DNA reads TGCGCCAGTGGGCCAGGAACAAGGGACACCGGGGAGCTGTTTTTT. Its protein is CASGPGTRDTGELFF.

The chain links TRBV6-5 to TRBJ1-5; 9 nucleotides align to TRBD1. CDR1 is MNHEY, CDR2 SVGAGI, per germline. The length of the CDR3 is 13 residues. V dropped 5 bases and J dropped 11; count of bases not matched to a gene: 7. As DNA, the CDR3 is TGTGCCAGCAGTCGAACAGGGGGCGCATCCCAGCATTTT. This encodes CASSRTGGASQHF.